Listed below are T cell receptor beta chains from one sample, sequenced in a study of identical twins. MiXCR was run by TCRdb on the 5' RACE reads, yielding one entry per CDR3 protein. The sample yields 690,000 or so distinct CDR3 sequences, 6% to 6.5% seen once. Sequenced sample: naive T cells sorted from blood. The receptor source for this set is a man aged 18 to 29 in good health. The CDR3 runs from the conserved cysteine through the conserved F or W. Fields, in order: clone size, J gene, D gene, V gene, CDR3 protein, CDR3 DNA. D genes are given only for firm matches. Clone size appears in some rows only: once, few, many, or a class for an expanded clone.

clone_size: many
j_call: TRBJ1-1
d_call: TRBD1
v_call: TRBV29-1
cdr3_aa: CSVYRGAGGGTEAFF
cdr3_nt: TGCAGCGTTTACCGGGGGGCAGGGGGTGGCACTGAAGCTTTCTTT

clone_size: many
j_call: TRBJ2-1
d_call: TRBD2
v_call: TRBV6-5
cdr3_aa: CASSLLGGRIDEQFF
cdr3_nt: TGTGCCAGCAGTTTATTGGGCGGGAGGATAGATGAGCAGTTCTTC

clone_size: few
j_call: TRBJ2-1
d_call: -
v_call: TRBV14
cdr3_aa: CASSPKVGAAYYNEQFF
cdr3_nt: TGTGCCAGCAGCCCCAAGGTAGGCGCGGCCTACTACAATGAGCAGTTCTTC

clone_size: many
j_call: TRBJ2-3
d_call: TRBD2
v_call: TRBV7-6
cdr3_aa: CASSQIAGGSTDTQYF
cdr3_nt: TGTGCCAGCAGCCAAATAGCGGGAGGGAGCACAGATACGCAGTATTTT

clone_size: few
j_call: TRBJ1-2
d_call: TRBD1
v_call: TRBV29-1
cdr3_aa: CSVVILGQGNGYTF
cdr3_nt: TGCAGCGTTGTGATCCTGGGACAGGGAAATGGCTACACCTTC

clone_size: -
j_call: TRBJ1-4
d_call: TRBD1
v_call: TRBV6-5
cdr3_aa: CASSSTGDSFLFF
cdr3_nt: TGTGCCAGCAGTTCCACCGGGGACAGCTTCCTGTTTTTT

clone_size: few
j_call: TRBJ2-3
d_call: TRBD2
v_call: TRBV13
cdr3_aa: CASSTKGGPTDTQYF
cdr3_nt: TGTGCCAGCAGTACAAAGGGAGGGCCTACAGATACGCAGTATTTT

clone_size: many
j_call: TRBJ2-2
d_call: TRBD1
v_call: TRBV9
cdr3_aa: CASSDGDRGGGELFF
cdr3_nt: TGTGCCAGCAGCGACGGGGACAGGGGTGGCGGGGAGCTGTTTTTT

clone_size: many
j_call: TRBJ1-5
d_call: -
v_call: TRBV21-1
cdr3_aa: CASSKVTGAQPQHF
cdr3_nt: TGTGCCAGCAGCAAAGTAACGGGTGCCCAGCCCCAGCATTTT

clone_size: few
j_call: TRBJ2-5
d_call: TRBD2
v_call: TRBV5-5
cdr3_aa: CASSLLAGTGETQYF
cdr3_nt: TGTGCCAGCAGCTTGTTAGCGGGGACCGGGGAGACCCAGTACTTC

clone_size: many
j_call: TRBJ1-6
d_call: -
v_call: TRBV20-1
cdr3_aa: CSARLGGLDSPLHF
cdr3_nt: TGCAGTGCCCGCCTCGGGGGATTAGATTCACCCCTCCACTTT

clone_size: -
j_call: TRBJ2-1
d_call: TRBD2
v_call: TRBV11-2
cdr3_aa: CASPEGLAGFPDEFF
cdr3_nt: TGTGCCAGCCCTGAAGGACTAGCGGGATTCCCCGACGAGTTCTTC

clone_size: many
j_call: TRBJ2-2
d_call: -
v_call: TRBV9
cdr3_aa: CASRRAGGTGELFF
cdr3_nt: TGTGCCAGCAGGCGGGCCGGTGGTACCGGGGAGCTGTTTTTT

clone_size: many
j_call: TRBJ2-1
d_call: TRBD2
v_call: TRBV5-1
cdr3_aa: CASSLGLAGHNEQFF
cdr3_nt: TGCGCCAGCAGCTTGGGACTAGCGGGGCACAATGAGCAGTTCTTC

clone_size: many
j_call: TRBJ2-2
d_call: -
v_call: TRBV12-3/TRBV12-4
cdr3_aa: CASSLIGELFF
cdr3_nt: TGTGCCAGCAGTTTAATCGGGGAGCTGTTTTTT

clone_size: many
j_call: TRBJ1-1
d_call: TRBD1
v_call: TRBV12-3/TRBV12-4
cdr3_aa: CASSLVRGQENTEAFF
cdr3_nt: TGTGCCAGCAGTTTAGTCAGGGGGCAGGAGAACACTGAAGCTTTCTTT

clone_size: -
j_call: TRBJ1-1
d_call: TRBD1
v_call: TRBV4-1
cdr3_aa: CASSQEPGGITEAFF
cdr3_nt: TGCGCCAGCAGCCAAGAACCAGGGGGCATCACTGAAGCTTTCTTT

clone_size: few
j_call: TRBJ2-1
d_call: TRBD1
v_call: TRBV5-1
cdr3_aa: CASSDRDRGDNEQFF
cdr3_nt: TGCGCCAGCAGCGATCGGGACAGGGGTGACAATGAGCAGTTCTTC

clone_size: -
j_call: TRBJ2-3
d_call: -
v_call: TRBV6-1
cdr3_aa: CASSPLARAADTQYF
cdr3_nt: TGTGCCAGCTCCCCCCTAGCCCGGGCAGCAGATACGCAGTATTTT

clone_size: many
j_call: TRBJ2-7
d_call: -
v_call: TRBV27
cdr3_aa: CASSLSRQYEQYF
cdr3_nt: TGTGCCAGCAGTTTATCCAGGCAATACGAGCAGTACTTC

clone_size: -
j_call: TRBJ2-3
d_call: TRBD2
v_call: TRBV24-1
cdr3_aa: CATSDGTSGRLVDTQYF
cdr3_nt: TGTGCCACCAGTGATGGGACTAGCGGGAGGTTAGTAGATACGCAGTATTTT

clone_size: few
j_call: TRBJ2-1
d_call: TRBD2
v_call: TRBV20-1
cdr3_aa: CSADGLAGPHEQFF
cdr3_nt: TGCAGTGCAGACGGACTAGCGGGACCCCATGAGCAGTTCTTC

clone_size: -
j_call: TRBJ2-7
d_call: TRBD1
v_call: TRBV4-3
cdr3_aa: CASSHGRTGGGEQYF
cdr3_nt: TGCGCCAGCAGCCACGGCCGGACAGGGGGCGGCGAGCAGTACTTC

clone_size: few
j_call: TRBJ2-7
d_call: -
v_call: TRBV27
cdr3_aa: CASSLSTLYGEQYF
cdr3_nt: TGTGCCAGCAGTTTATCGACCCTCTATGGCGAGCAGTACTTC

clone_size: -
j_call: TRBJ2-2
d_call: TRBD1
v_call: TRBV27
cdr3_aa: CASSKGQGATGELFF
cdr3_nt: TGTGCCAGCAGTAAAGGACAGGGGGCAACCGGGGAGCTGTTTTTT

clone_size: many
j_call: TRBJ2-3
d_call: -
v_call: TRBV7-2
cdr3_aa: CASSLFPLASDTQYF
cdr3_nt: TGTGCCAGCAGCTTATTCCCCTTAGCTTCAGATACGCAGTATTTT

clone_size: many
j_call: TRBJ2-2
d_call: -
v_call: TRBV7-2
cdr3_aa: CASSSVGGELFF
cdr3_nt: TGTGCCAGCAGCTCGGTAGGCGGGGAGCTGTTTTTT

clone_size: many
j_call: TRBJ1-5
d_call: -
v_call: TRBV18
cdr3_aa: CASSPSSGTSNQPQHF
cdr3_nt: TGTGCCAGCTCACCGTCGTCAGGGACGAGCAATCAGCCCCAGCATTTT